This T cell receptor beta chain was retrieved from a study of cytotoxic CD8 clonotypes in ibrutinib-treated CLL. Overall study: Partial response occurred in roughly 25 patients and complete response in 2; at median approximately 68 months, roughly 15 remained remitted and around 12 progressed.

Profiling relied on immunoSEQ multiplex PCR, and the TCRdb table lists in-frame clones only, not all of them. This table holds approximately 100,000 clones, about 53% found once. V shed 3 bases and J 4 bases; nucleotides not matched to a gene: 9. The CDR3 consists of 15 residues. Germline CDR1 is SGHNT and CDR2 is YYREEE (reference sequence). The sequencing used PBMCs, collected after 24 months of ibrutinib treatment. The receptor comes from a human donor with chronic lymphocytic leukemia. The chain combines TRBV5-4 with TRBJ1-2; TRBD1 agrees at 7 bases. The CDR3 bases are TGTGCCAGCAGCTCCCAAAACAGGGGTGGCTATGGCTACACCTTC. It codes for CASSSQNRGGYGYTF. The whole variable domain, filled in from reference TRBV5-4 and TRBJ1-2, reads ETGVTQSPTHLIKTRGQQVTLRCSSQSGHNTVSWYQQALGQGPQFIFQYYREEENGRGNFPPRFSGLQFPNYSSELNVNALELDDSALYLCASSSQNRGGYGYTFGSGTRLTVV.